The present T cell receptor (beta chain) was sequenced within a study of OX40 agonist ivuxolimab in advanced cancers. Study summary: A partial response was reached by three patients: one with hepatocellular carcinoma and two with cutaneous melanoma. The study's findings and limits: Relatively little clonal expansion, among the lowest observed, appeared in partial responders at 0.1-3.0 mg/kg. Expanded clones were, on average, more numerous among CD8+ T cells than CD4+.

Notes on this clone: Its specificity is unknown.

Exclusion of a patient followed from autoimmune disease history or systemic immunosuppression. The CDR3 runs 15 residues. With 0 bases clipped from V and 7 bases from J, the junction kept 7 bases outside the gene matches. CDR1 and CDR2 from the germline V gene are MGHRA and YSYEKL. Sequencing used immunoSEQ multiplex PCR; TCRdb keeps in-frame clones, though not all of them. The sample yields over 55,000 clones, roughly 86% seen once. J is TRBJ1-2 and V is TRBV4-1; TRBD1 matches 8 bases. The clonotype comes from an adult with an advanced solid tumor such as melanoma, head and neck, liver or kidney cancer. Source: CD4+ or CD8+ T cells sorted from blood, taken in a trial of the OX40 agonist ivuxolimab. DNA for the CDR3: TGCGCCAGCAGCCAAGATCCCCAGGGGGCGCGTGGCTACACCTTC. Translating gives CASSQDPQGARGYTF.